This T cell receptor beta chain was recovered during a study of cytomegalovirus exposure and HLA in healthy donors. The study, taken as a whole, reports: CMV serostatus was the sole immune exposure information available. TRBV6-2, TRBV6-3 and other indistinguishable V segments were excluded. Reportedly, TCR beta sequences accurately predicted HLA-A and HLA-B alleles in most subjects. Altogether, 150 to 200 TCR beta chains were recorded as cytomegalovirus-associated.

This clone was seen a few times. The target antigen is unknown. In the PCR, 60 Vbeta and 13 Jbeta primers were used. Profiled with immunoSEQ multiplex PCR; TCRdb holds only in-frame clones, not every one. Found here are more than 100,000 clones, approximately 15% of them singletons; the top ten hold 1.5% to 2%. The CDR3 covers 12 residues. The germline V and J ends were trimmed by 7 bases and 1 base, with 7 bases remaining between them. The germline CDR1 and CDR2 sequences are SEHNR and FQNEAQ (reference sequence). This TCR came from a woman between 18 and 29 years old in good health and CMV-seronegative. This chain uses TRBV7-9 with TRBJ2-5; D call uncertain. Sequenced: PBMCs. The CDR3 region is CASTGVQETQYF. The CDR3 DNA reads as TGTGCCAGCACTGGAGTCCAAGAGACCCAGTACTTC. Combining the CDR3 with reference TRBV7-9 and TRBJ2-5 gives the whole variable domain DTGVSQNPRHKITKRGQNVTFRCDPISEHNRLYWYRQTLGQGPEFLTYFQNEAQLEKSRLLSDRFSAERPKGSFSTLEIQRTEQGDSAMYLCASTGVQETQYFGPGTRLLVL.